The 2 T cell receptor beta chains reported below all come from one sample, sequenced in a study of shared clonotypes between healthy human individuals. Profiling relied on immunoSEQ multiplex PCR, and the TCRdb table lists in-frame clones only, not all of them. The sample lists more than 1 million clones; approximately 80% were seen once. Sequenced material: memory CD4+ T cells from PBMCs. As for subset: CD45RA-negative fraction. These receptors were taken from a man younger than 30 in good health. Some clones in this sample may be carry-over from other donors' samples.

This clone was found once. This sequence joins TRBV6-5 and TRBJ1-5, with D perhaps matching TRBD1 (6 bases). The V gene lost 6 bases and the J gene lost 6 bases, with 18 bases spanning the gap. CDR1 and CDR2 (germline): MNHEY, SVGAGI. The CDR3 length is 15 residues. The CDR3 region has the DNA TGTGCCAGCAGCCCCCGAGCAGGGGTCCCTCAGCCCCAGCATTTT. It is translated as CASSPRAGVPQPQHF.

This chain uses TRBV5-6 with TRBJ2-1; weak D call: TRBD1 (6 bases). The CDR3 totals 13 residues. Trimming removed 4 bases from V and 12 bases from J, with 17 bases in between. The germline CDR1 and CDR2 sequences are SGHDT and YYEEEE. In nucleotides, the CDR3 is TGTGCCAGCAGCGGGGGCTGGCTCGTGTCGCAGTTCTTC. Amino acids: CASSGGWLVSQFF.